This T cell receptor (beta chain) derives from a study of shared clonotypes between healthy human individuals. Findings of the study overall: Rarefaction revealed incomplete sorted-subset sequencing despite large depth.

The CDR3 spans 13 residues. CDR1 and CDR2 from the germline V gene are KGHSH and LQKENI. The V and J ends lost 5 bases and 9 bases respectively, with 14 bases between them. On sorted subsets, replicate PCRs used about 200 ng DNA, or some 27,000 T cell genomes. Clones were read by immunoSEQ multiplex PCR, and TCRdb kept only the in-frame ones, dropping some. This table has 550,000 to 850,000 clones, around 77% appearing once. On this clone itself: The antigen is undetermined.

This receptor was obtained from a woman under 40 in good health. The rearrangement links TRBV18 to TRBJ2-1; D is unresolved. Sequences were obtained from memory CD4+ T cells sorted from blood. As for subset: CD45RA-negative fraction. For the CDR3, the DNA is TGTGCCAGCTCAACCGACCCCACTCGTGAGCAGTTCTTC. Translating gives CASSTDPTREQFF.